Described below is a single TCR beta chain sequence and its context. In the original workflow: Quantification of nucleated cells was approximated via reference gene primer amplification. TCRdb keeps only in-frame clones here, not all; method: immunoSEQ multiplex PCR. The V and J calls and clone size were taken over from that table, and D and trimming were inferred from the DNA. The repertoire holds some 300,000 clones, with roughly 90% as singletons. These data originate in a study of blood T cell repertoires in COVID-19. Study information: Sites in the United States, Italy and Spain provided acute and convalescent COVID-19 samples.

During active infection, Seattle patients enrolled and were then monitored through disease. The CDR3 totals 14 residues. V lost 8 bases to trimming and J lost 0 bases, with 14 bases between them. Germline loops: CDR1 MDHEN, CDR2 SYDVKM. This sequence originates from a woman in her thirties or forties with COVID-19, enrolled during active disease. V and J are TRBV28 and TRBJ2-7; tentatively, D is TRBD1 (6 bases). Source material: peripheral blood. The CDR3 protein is CASGTTGSSYEQYF. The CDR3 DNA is TGTGCCAGCGGAACAACAGGGAGCTCCTACGAGCAGTACTTC.